Shown below are 13 T cell receptor beta chains from a single sample sequenced in a study of blood T cell repertoires in COVID-19. The repertoire was sequenced with immunoSEQ multiplex PCR; TCRdb's copy has only in-frame clones and lacks some. This table has under 35,000 clones, approximately 88% appearing once. Sequenced input: peripheral blood. All receptors derive from a man between 60 and 75 years old with active COVID-19.

CDR3: CASSQSGGTEAFF. CDR3 nucleotides: TGTGCCAGCAGCCAATCAGGGGGAACTGAAGCTTTCTTT. This rearrangement joins TRBV3-1 (or the pseudogene TRBV3-2) to TRBJ1-1, with 7 bases fitting TRBD1. V trimming: 2 bases; J trimming: 5 bases; junction bases outside the gene matches: 2. CDR1 is LGHDT and CDR2 is YNNKEL in the germline V gene (reference sequence). The CDR3 totals 13 residues.

V is TRBV9 and J is TRBJ1-2; D is ambiguous. V lost 3 bases and J 7 bases, leaving 10 bases between the germline ends. Germline V gives CDR1 SGDLS, CDR2 YYNGEE. The CDR3 totals 12 residues. CDR3 coding DNA: TGTGCCAGCAGCGGTCGGTATCCTGGCTACACCTTC. Its translation: CASSGRYPGYTF.

This clone was detected once. The chain recombines TRBV6-1 with TRBJ2-2; the match to TRBD1 covers 7 bases. V dropped 3 bases and J dropped 4; count of bases not matched to a gene: 8. The CDR3 runs to 16 residues. Germline V lookup: CDR1 MNHNS, CDR2 SASEGT. The CDR3 DNA sequence: TGTGCCAGCAGTGACGATGGACAGGTACTCACCGGGGAGCTGTTTTTT. This sequence encodes CASSDDGQVLTGELFF.

The rearrangement links TRBV5-4 to TRBJ1-6, with 10 bases identical to TRBD1. This CDR3 has 15 amino acids. CDR1 is SGHNT, CDR2 YYREEE, per germline (reference sequence). The ends lost 4 bases at V and 7 bases at J; junction bases unmatched: 5. CDR3 sequence reads: CASSPPDRGNSPLHF. The CDR3 DNA sequence: TGTGCCAGCAGCCCTCCGGACAGGGGGAATTCACCCCTCCACTTT.

The CDR3 nucleotides read TGTGCCAGCAGCTACGACAAGTATGCTGAAGCTTTCTTT. Translation: CASSYDKYAEAFF. This chain joins TRBV11-2 and TRBJ1-1, with D uncertain. Trimming took 4 bases from V and 6 from J, leaving 12 bases between them. CDR3 length: 13 amino acids. Germline values: CDR1 SGHAT, CDR2 FQNNGV.

This chain uses TRBV29-1 with TRBJ2-1; D unresolved. The CDR3 is made up of 10 amino acids. V was pared by 4 bases and J by 5 bases, with 3 bases between. Germline V CDR1 and CDR2: SQVTM, ANQGSEA. In DNA form, the CDR3 reads TGCAGCGTTGCTCACAATGAGCAGTTCTTC. It codes for CSVAHNEQFF.

The chain is built from TRBV24-1 and TRBJ1-2; 8 nucleotides match TRBD1. The CDR3 sequence is 15 residues long. Germline V gene data show CDR1 as KGHDR and CDR2 as SFDVKD. V dropped 4 bases and J dropped 4; count of bases not matched to a gene: 7. CDR3 loop: CATSESGQGGYGYTF. CDR3 nucleotides: TGTGCCACCAGTGAATCCGGACAGGGTGGCTATGGCTACACCTTC.

This chain connects TRBV27 to TRBJ2-7, with TRBD2 matching over 12 bases. This CDR3 region has 13 residues. Germline-derived CDR1 and CDR2 are MNHEY and SMNVEV (reference sequence). V lost 6 bases and J lost 5; bases outside the gene matches: 2. CDR3 residues: CASRTSGSNEQYF. CDR3 in DNA: TGTGCCAGCAGGACTAGCGGGAGTAACGAGCAGTACTTC.

V usage is TRBV5-4 and J usage is TRBJ1-1; 8 bases map to TRBD1. The CDR3 spans 18 residues. The germline V gene encodes CDR1 SGHNT and CDR2 YYREEE (reference sequence). With 0 bases clipped from V and 0 bases from J, the junction kept 10 bases outside the gene matches. The DNA for the CDR3 is TGTGCCAGCAGCTTGGTAAAAAGGACAGGGACGGTGAACACTGAAGCTTTCTTT. The encoded protein is CASSLVKRTGTVNTEAFF.

The chain employs TRBV28 and TRBJ2-3; D remains unclear. In germline, CDR1 is MDHEN, CDR2 SYDVKM. The CDR3 has 10 amino acids. The V gene lost 5 bases and the J gene lost 11 bases, with 8 bases spanning the gap. The CDR3 region has the DNA TGTGCCAGCAGTAGTATTAGGCAGTATTTT. Protein product: CASSSIRQYF.

CDR3 bases: TGTGCCAGCTCACCACCCGGGCTAGCGGGAGGGCCCCATGAGCAGTTCTTC. This gives the protein CASSPPGLAGGPHEQFF. This chain connects TRBV18 to TRBJ2-1; TRBD2 matches 12 bases. CDR3 length: 17 residues. V lost 0 bases, J lost 8 bases, and 8 bases stayed unmatched. Germline CDR1 KGHSH, CDR2 LQKENI.

The rearrangement uses TRBV10-3 and TRBJ2-2, with 8 bases lining up with TRBD2. The CDR3 sequence is 14 residues long. Germline V gene data show CDR1 as ENHRY and CDR2 as SYGVKD. After removal of 9 bases from V and 7 bases from J, the junction contained 10 bases not matched to a gene. DNA of the CDR3: TGTGCCATAGCAAGCGGGAGTCAGGGCGGGGAGCTGTTTTTT. Amino acid sequence: CAIASGSQGGELFF.

The chain carries TRBV28 and TRBJ1-1; D remains unclear. From germline, CDR1 is MDHEN and CDR2 SYDVKM. The length of the CDR3 is 12 residues. Trimming shortened V by 6 bases and J by 5 bases, and 10 bases separated the two germline ends. The CDR3 DNA is TGTGCCAGCAGGCGTCACGGGACTGAAGCTTTCTTT. This gives the protein CASRRHGTEAFF.